This T cell receptor (beta chain) was found in a study of tumor-infiltrating lymphocytes in primary liver carcinoma. This CDR3 has 14 residues. Germline CDR1 is MNHEY and CDR2 is SVGAGI. Study-level findings and limits: Tumor-adjacent and tumor-blood pairs displayed less overlap than did pairs of tumor regions.

Turning to this clonotype: Its antigen is not known. One end of the junction fails to match germline, which may point to a read error.

The investigators made TCR beta cDNA from about 510 ng total RNA, using a constant-region primer. For TCR beta, libraries were produced by three nested multiplex PCR rounds using slightly modified ARM-PCR. Amplification in the first two PCR rounds was performed using TRBV1-TRBV30 forward primers and a C-beta reverse primer for approximately 10 cycles each. One entry per CDR3 protein results from TCRdb running MiXCR on the multiplex PCR reads. The repertoire holds approximately 54,000 distinct CDR3 sequences, with about 70% as singletons. Scientists recovered RNA and DNA together from roughly 18-30 mg of unsorted bulk tissue. Patients underwent surgical resection for primary liver carcinoma. Patients showed chronic HBV infection and an absence of prior treatment. Tumor samples each held over 75% viable tumor cells.

The sample comprised liver tumor tissue from sampling region 2. Stated subset: tumor region T2, inferior pole. This clonotype was sampled from a man aged 35 to 55 with primary liver carcinoma and hepatitis B virus infection. This sequence joins TRBV6-5 and TRBJ2-7; D is uncertain. The DNA for the CDR3 is TGTGCCAGCAGTTACGACAAGGGTCCCTACGATCAGTACTTC. Its protein product is CASSYDKGPYDQYF.